A single TCR beta chain is shown here with its context. The antigen remains undetermined. This record comes from a study of long-term antiretroviral therapy in people with HIV. Study conclusions and caveats: On ART adherence, viral resistance or therapy changes, no data were available.

Survey-level immunoSEQ v3.0 assays were run. The assay was immunoSEQ multiplex PCR, and TCRdb's table has in-frame clones only and misses some. The sample has 15,000 or so clones, around 79% seen once. The CDR3 totals 16 residues. The germline CDR1 and CDR2 sequences are MGHRA and YSYEKL. The germline V and J ends were trimmed by 1 base and 7 bases, with 16 bases remaining between them. The chain links TRBV4-1 to TRBJ2-2, with D tentatively TRBD2 (5 bases). Sequencing used unsorted PBMCs, obtained at the start of antiretroviral therapy. This sequence originates from a man aged 25-40 years with HIV. This CDR3 is CASSQGAGSVSGELFF. CDR3 nucleotide sequence: TGCGCCAGCAGCCAAGGGGCAGGTAGCGTGAGCGGGGAGCTGTTTTTT.